Listed here is a single T cell receptor beta chain. PCR used 60 Vbeta primers and 13 Jbeta primers. Clones were sequenced by immunoSEQ multiplex PCR, and TCRdb holds only the in-frame ones, with some missing. The sample contains some 180,000 clones, 70% to 80% of which appear only once. The data derive from a study of cytomegalovirus exposure and HLA in healthy donors. There are 12 residues in the CDR3. Trimming shortened V by 7 bases and J by 4 bases, and 11 bases separated the two germline ends. Germline assignment: CDR1 MNHNY and CDR2 SVGAGI (reference sequence). Sample: PBMCs. This clonotype originated in a male donor in good health and CMV-seronegative. The chain recombines TRBV6-6 with TRBJ2-7; weak D call: TRBD1 (5 bases). CDR3 amino acids: CASMGSGYEQYF. Here the CDR3 DNA reads TGTGCCAGCATGGGGTCAGGGTACGAGCAGTACTTC.